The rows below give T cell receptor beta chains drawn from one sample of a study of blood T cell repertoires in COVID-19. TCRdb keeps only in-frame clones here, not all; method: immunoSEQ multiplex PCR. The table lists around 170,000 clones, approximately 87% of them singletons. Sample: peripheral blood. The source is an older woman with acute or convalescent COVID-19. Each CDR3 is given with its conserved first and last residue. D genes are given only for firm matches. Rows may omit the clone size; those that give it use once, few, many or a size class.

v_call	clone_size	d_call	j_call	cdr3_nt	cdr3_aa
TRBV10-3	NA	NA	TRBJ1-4	TGTGCCATCAGTGACCACGGGGATGAAAAACTGTTTTTT	CAISDHGDEKLFF
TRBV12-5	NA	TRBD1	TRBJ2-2	TGTGCTAGTGGTTTGGAAGTAGGACAGGGGATTAACGGGGAGCTGTTTTTT	CASGLEVGQGINGELFF
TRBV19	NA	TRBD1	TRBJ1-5	TGTGCCAGTCACCGGGACAGAAATAGCAATCAGCCCCAGCATTTT	CASHRDRNSNQPQHF
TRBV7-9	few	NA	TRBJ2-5	TGTGCCAGCAGCTTAGCTGGCACCTCGGAGACCCAGTACTTC	CASSLAGTSETQYF
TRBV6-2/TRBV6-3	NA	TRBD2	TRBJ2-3	TGTGCCAGCAGTAAGCAACTAGCGGGAGGGGAAGATACGCAGTATTTT	CASSKQLAGGEDTQYF
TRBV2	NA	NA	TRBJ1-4	TGTGCCAGCAGTGTGGGCAGATTAAATGAAAAACTGTTTTTT	CASSVGRLNEKLFF
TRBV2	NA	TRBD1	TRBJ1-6	TGTGCCAGCAGTGAAAAGGGGACAGCTAATTCACCCCTCCACTTT	CASSEKGTANSPLHF
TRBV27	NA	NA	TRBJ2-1	TGTGCCAGCAGCCCAACTAGAATCTACAATGAGCAGTTCTTC	CASSPTRIYNEQFF
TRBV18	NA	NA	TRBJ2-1	TGTGCCAGCTTTAAACCGGGTCCGACCTACAATGAGCAGTTCTTC	CASFKPGPTYNEQFF
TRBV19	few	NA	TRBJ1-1	TGTGCCAGTAGAGTATACCCAACAGGGACTGAAGCTTTCTTT	CASRVYPTGTEAFF
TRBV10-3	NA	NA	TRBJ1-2	TGTGCCACCGAGCACCAATCCTATGGCTACACCTTC	CATEHQSYGYTF
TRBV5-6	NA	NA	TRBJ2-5	TGTGCCAGCAGCTTGGCTGGGACACCAAAAGAGACCCAGTACTTC	CASSLAGTPKETQYF
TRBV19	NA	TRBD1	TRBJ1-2	TGTGCCAGTAGAGACAGGGATCTCTATGGCTACACCTTC	CASRDRDLYGYTF
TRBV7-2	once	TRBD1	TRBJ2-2	TGTGCCAGCAGCTTCTGGACAGGTTCAGTGGCGGACACCGGGGAGCTGTTTTTT	CASSFWTGSVADTGELFF
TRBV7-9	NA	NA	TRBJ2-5	TGTGCCAGCAGCTCCGACAGGAGCTCGCCCCGAGAGACCCAGTACTTC	CASSSDRSSPRETQYF
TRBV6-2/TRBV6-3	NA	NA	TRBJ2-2	TGTGCCAGCAGCCATCCCCCTCCCGGGGAGCTGTTTTTT	CASSHPPPGELFF
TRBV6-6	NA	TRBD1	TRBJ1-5	TGTGCCAGCAGTCGGTCCGGGACAGGGGGCCAAAATCAGCCCCAGCATTTT	CASSRSGTGGQNQPQHF
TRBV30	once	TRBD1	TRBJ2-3	TGTGCCTGGACTTTGGGACTGACAGGGGGCGCAGATACGCAGTATTTT	CAWTLGLTGGADTQYF
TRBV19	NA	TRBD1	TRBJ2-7	TGTGCCAGTAGTATAGGGACAGGGGGGTACGAGCAGTACTTC	CASSIGTGGYEQYF
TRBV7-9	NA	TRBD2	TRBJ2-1	TGTGCCAGCAGTCCTCTGGCGGGGGGGCGCTCCTACAATGAGCAGTTCTTC	CASSPLAGGRSYNEQFF